These 5 T cell receptor beta chains were sequenced from one sample in a study of metastatic and nonmetastatic thyroid tumors. MiXCR re-clonotyped the PCR reads for TCRdb. This table has roughly 48,000 clones, around a sixth appearing once. Thyroid surgery took place with no prior treatment in any patient. Sequencing was performed on blood. Receptors were obtained from a female donor with papillary thyroid cancer or a benign thyroid nodule (not recorded which). Some clones in this sample may be carry-over from other donors' samples.

In its sample, this clone was seen many times. Just one base apart from a much larger clone, this may be a read error. The chain's CDR3 is CSARGTVGLVGSSYEQYF. The CDR3 DNA reads TGCAGTGCTAGAGGGACAGTAGGACTAGTGGGTAGCTCCTACGAGCAGTACTTC. The V and J genes are TRBV20-1 and TRBJ2-7, with a possible D match to TRBD2 (7 bases). The CDR3 runs to 18 residues. Trimming stripped 1 base from V and 0 bases from J, with 22 bases between. Germline loops: CDR1 DFQATT, CDR2 SNEGSKA (reference sequence).

Regarding this clone: Since the CDR3 does not end with the conserved phenylalanine or tryptophan, this likely comes from a read error. Written as DNA, the CDR3 is TGTGCCAGCAGTAAAGTCGGGGGATCCCGGTTCGGGACAGTGAACACCGGGGAGCTGTTTTCT. It is translated as CASSKVGGSRFGTVNTGELFS. This sequence joins TRBV2 and TRBJ2-2; TRBD1 might be the D (7 bases). The CDR3 totals 21 residues. V was pared by 5 bases and J by 1 base, with 29 bases between. Germline CDR1 reads SNHLY; CDR2 reads FYNNEI.

At least ten counts were recorded for this clone. The J gene is TRBJ1-1, the V gene TRBV5-4, with 12 positions matching TRBD1. Trimming cost V 2 bases and J 10 bases; bases outside gene matches: 15. This CDR3 comprises 17 residues. Germline values: CDR1 SGHNT, CDR2 YYREEE (reference sequence). CDR3 sequence reads: CASSFLGTGGRGRGAFF. The CDR3 DNA follows: TGTGCCAGCAGCTTTCTTGGGACAGGGGGCCGGGGACGTGGAGCTTTCTTT.

This clone was recorded at least ten times. The V and J genes are TRBV6-1 and TRBJ2-1; the match to TRBD1 covers 11 bases. The V and J ends lost 6 bases and 7 bases, in that order; junction bases with no gene match: 5. Germline V gene sequence: CDR1 MNHNS, CDR2 SASEGT. This CDR3 has 14 residues. The DNA of the CDR3 is TGTGCCAGCAGCCTGGACAGGGGGCGGAATGAGCAGTTCTTC. Residues: CASSLDRGRNEQFF.

A word on this clone: One end of the junction does not line up with germline, which may come from a read error. The rearrangement uses TRBV20-1 and TRBJ2-1, with a possible D match to TRBD2 (6 bases). The CDR3 runs to 14 residues. CDR1 is DFQATT, CDR2 SNEGSKA, per germline (reference sequence). CDR3 residues: CSAPSIGSRDEHFF. CDR3 DNA sequence: TGCAGTGCGCCCTCTATCGGGAGCCGCGATGAGCACTTCTTC.